Each of the 27 T cell receptor beta chains below was sequenced from the same sample in a study of blood T cell repertoires in COVID-19. Data came from immunoSEQ multiplex PCR; TCRdb stores just in-frame clones and leaves some out. The sample lists 45,000 to 65,000 clones, around 75% occurring once. The sample taken for sequencing was peripheral blood. These receptors originate from a human donor in a cohort sampled during active COVID-19.

This clone was observed a handful of times. The J gene is TRBJ2-6, the V gene TRBV2; TRBD1 agrees at 7 bases. CDR3 size: 14 residues. The junction had 3 bases not matched to a gene; V was cut back by 8 bases and J by 2 bases. Germline V gene data show CDR1 as SNHLY and CDR2 as FYNNEI. CDR3: CASGDRAGANVLTF. CDR3 nucleotides: TGTGCCAGCGGCGACAGGGCTGGGGCCAACGTCCTGACTTTC.

The chain uses TRBV5-6 and TRBJ2-1; TRBD2 matches at 13 bases. The J segment lost 0 bases and the V segment lost 3 bases, leaving 6 bases of the junction unmatched. This CDR3 is 18 amino acids long. The germline V gene has CDR1 SGHDT and CDR2 YYEEEE. The DNA for the CDR3 is TGTGCCAGCAGCTCGGGACTAGCGGGGCTCCTCTCCTACAATGAGCAGTTCTTC. Translation: CASSSGLAGLLSYNEQFF.

V gene TRBV4-1 combines with J gene TRBJ1-1; D possibly corresponds to TRBD1 (5 bases). CDR1 and CDR2 (germline): MGHRA, YSYEKL. The CDR3 totals 14 residues. V shed 5 bases and J shed 6 bases, with 16 bases lying between them. CDR3: CASSMWQGDAEAFF. The CDR3 DNA is TGCGCCAGCAGCATGTGGCAGGGCGACGCTGAAGCTTTCTTT.

This chain connects TRBV12-3 or TRBV12-4 to TRBJ2-2; tentatively, D is TRBD1 (6 bases). V was shortened by 4 bases and J by 6 bases, with 9 bases between the two germline ends. The CDR3 is 13 residues long. This CDR3 reads CASSSGEPGELFF. CDR3 sequence (DNA): TGTGCCAGCAGTTCAGGGGAACCCGGGGAGCTGTTTTTT.

V and J are TRBV5-6 and TRBJ2-1; TRBD2 is a possible D gene (6 bases). V lost 5 bases to trimming and J lost 0 bases, with 12 bases between them. CDR1 and CDR2 (germline): SGHDT, YYEEEE. The CDR3 covers 15 residues. The CDR3 protein is CASSWGVTSYNEQFF. The CDR3, as DNA: TGTGCCAGCAGTTGGGGGGTTACCTCCTACAATGAGCAGTTCTTC.

The chain is built from TRBV2 and TRBJ1-4, with unresolved D. Germline lookup yields CDR1 SNHLY and CDR2 FYNNEI. The V gene lost 4 bases and the J gene lost 5 bases, with 11 bases spanning the gap. The CDR3 covers 14 residues. The DNA of the CDR3 is TGTGCCAGCAGTGTAGAACAGTTGAATGAAAAACTGTTTTTT. Translation: CASSVEQLNEKLFF.

The chain joins TRBV30 to TRBJ2-7; D remains unclear. Germline V gene sequence: CDR1 GTSNPN, CDR2 SVGIG (reference sequence). Deletions cut 0 bases from V and 7 bases from J, with 10 bases between. The CDR3 spans 12 residues. This CDR3 is CAWSVSRSEQYF. DNA for the CDR3: TGTGCCTGGAGTGTGAGCCGGTCGGAGCAGTACTTC.

This chain connects TRBV6-2 or TRBV6-3 to TRBJ2-5, with D possibly TRBD1 on 5 matching bases. Germline V gives CDR1 MNHEY, CDR2 SVGEGT. The CDR3 runs 17 residues. The V end was cut by 0 bases, the J end by 0 bases, with 14 bases between. DNA for the CDR3: TGTGCCAGCAGTTACTCGACGCAGGGCCCGTACCAAGAGACCCAGTACTTC. Encoded protein: CASSYSTQGPYQETQYF.

This sequence joins TRBV6-4 and TRBJ1-2; TRBD1 might be the D (6 bases). The CDR3 is 13 residues long. Deletions cut 2 bases from V and 7 bases from J, with 11 bases between. Germline V gene data show CDR1 as MRHNA and CDR2 as SNTAGT. The CDR3 coding sequence is TGTGCCAGCAGTGACCCACAGGGAAGTGGCTACACCTTC. Translation: CASSDPQGSGYTF.

This clone was recorded a few times. The V and J genes are TRBV5-6 and TRBJ1-5; the match to TRBD1 covers 7 bases. From germline, CDR1 is SGHDT and CDR2 YYEEEE. Trimming took 0 bases from V and 2 from J; bases not matched to a gene: 8. This CDR3 has 17 residues. The CDR3 DNA reads as TGTGCCAGCAGCTTGGCCATAGGGGGCTGGGGCAATCAGCCCCAGCATTTT. Translation: CASSLAIGGWGNQPQHF.

The rearrangement links TRBV9 to TRBJ2-2; 13 positions match TRBD2. This CDR3 contains 18 residues. Unmatched junction bases numbered 6, after V lost 2 bases and J lost 2 bases. The germline V gene has CDR1 SGDLS and CDR2 YYNGEE. Written as DNA, the CDR3 is TGTGCCAGCAGCGTGCCACTAGCGGGGGGGACTAACACCGGGGAGCTGTTTTTT. Protein: CASSVPLAGGTNTGELFF.

The chain has TRBV12-3 or TRBV12-4 and TRBJ1-1; no definite D call. The length of the CDR3 is 12 residues. Trimming took 6 bases from V and 0 from J, leaving 5 bases between them. The CDR3 coding sequence is TGTGCCAGCAGGCCTATGAACACTGAAGCTTTCTTT. Translation: CASRPMNTEAFF.

The table lists this clone with a few counts. The V and J genes are TRBV5-1 and TRBJ2-2, with 9 bases aligning to TRBD1. Germline V lookup: CDR1 SGHRS, CDR2 YFSETQ. V gave up 4 bases and J gave up 7 bases; unmatched junction bases: 11. CDR3 length: 16 amino acids. For the CDR3, the DNA is TGCGCCAGCAGCAAACAGACAGGGGGGCCCCTCGGGGAGCTGTTTTTT. It encodes CASSKQTGGPLGELFF.

The chain is built from TRBV9 and TRBJ1-2; TRBD1 matches 9 bases. The CDR3 is 14 residues long. CDR1 is SGDLS, CDR2 YYNGEE, per germline. J gave up 7 bases and V 4 bases, and 8 bases lay outside the gene matches. In nucleotides, the CDR3 is TGTGCCAGCAGCCCAACAGGGGGCGCAGGTGGCTACACCTTC. This translates into CASSPTGGAGGYTF.

The chain couples TRBV19 to TRBJ1-1; D is undetermined. The CDR3 consists of 11 residues. V lost 6 bases, J lost 4 bases, and 6 bases lay in between. Per the germline V gene, CDR1 is LNHDA and CDR2 is SQIVND (reference sequence). The CDR3 DNA reads as TGTGCCAGTAGATTCGGCACTGAAGCTTTCTTT. Encoded protein: CASRFGTEAFF.

CDR3 nucleotides: TGTGCCAGCAGCTTGGAGTCCAGGGTTCGCTCGGAGCAGTACTTC. It specifies CASSLESRVRSEQYF. This chain uses TRBV5-5 with TRBJ2-7; D possibly corresponds to TRBD1 (5 bases). The CDR3 totals 15 residues. Germline V CDR1 and CDR2: SGHKS, YYEKEE (reference sequence). V lost 0 bases and J 7 bases, leaving 17 bases between the germline ends.

The genes are TRBV9 and TRBJ2-2, with D possibly matching TRBD2 (6 bases). The CDR3 is 14 residues long. V gave up 0 bases and J gave up 7 bases, with 10 bases separating them. Per the germline V gene, CDR1 is SGDLS and CDR2 is YYNGEE. The CDR3 coding sequence is TGTGCCAGCAGCGTAGGGCCTAGCGACGGGGAGCTGTTTTTT. Its translation is CASSVGPSDGELFF.

With respect to this clone: A much larger clone lies a single base off, so this may be a read error. This chain uses TRBV27 with TRBJ2-7; 7 bases are a match to TRBD1. Germline lookup yields CDR1 MNHEY and CDR2 SMNVEV (reference sequence). The CDR3 covers 14 residues. CDR3 in DNA: TGTGTCAGCAGTCTTGACAGGGTAAGGGACGAGCAGTACTTC. It yields the protein CVSSLDRVRDEQYF.

This clone was found a few times. This chain connects TRBV5-5 to TRBJ2-7; 8 nucleotides line up with TRBD1. V was clipped by 4 bases and J by 3 bases; unmatched bases: 9. The CDR3 covers 15 residues. In germline, CDR1 is SGHKS, CDR2 YYEKEE (reference sequence). The CDR3 region is CASSPRTGTNYEQYF. CDR3 DNA: TGTGCCAGCAGCCCGAGGACAGGGACCAACTACGAGCAGTACTTC.

This chain links TRBV14 with TRBJ2-3; D gene ambiguous. The ends were cut back, 1 base at V and 13 bases at J, with 9 bases in the middle. Germline CDR1 and CDR2: SGHDN and FVKESK. The CDR3 runs to 11 residues. The CDR3 DNA follows: TGTGCCAGCAGCCAAGGACTTCAGAAGTATTTT. Encoded protein: CASSQGLQKYF.

The chain carries TRBV6-5 and TRBJ2-1, with D perhaps TRBD2 (7 bases). V was clipped by 8 bases and J by 2 bases, with 10 bases between them. This CDR3 spans 13 amino acids. Germline V gives CDR1 MNHEY, CDR2 SVGAGI. CDR3 sequence: CASGGAPYNEQFF. The CDR3 DNA is TGTGCCAGCGGGGGGGCGCCCTACAATGAGCAGTTCTTC.

V is TRBV2 and J is TRBJ1-1; perhaps TRBD1 as D (5 bases). V lost 1 base and J 5 bases, leaving 8 bases between the germline ends. Germline CDR1 reads SNHLY; CDR2 reads FYNNEI. The CDR3 is 13 residues long. In DNA form, the CDR3 reads TGTGCCAGCAGTGAAGGGGGCAAAACTGAAGCTTTCTTT. This translates into CASSEGGKTEAFF.

The rearrangement joins TRBV2 to TRBJ2-1; 14 bases are shared with TRBD2. The length of the CDR3 is 13 residues. Germline V CDR1 and CDR2: SNHLY, FYNNEI. After removal of 7 bases from V and 12 bases from J, the junction contained 5 bases not matched to a gene. CDR3 protein: CASTGTSGSLQFF. The CDR3 region has the DNA TGTGCCAGCACTGGGACTAGCGGGAGTTTGCAGTTCTTC.

This chain connects TRBV3-1 (or the pseudogene TRBV3-2) to TRBJ2-1; TRBD2 matches at 7 bases. Per the germline V gene, CDR1 is LGHDT and CDR2 is YNNKEL (reference sequence). The V gene end was trimmed by 1 base and the J gene end by 6 bases; junction bases not matched to a gene: 3. The CDR3 runs to 14 residues. The CDR3: CASSQVGRGNEQFF. The CDR3 bases are TGTGCCAGCAGCCAAGTGGGGAGGGGCAATGAGCAGTTCTTC.

In its sample, this clone was seen many times. The rearrangement uses TRBV7-9 and TRBJ2-7, with TRBD2 matching 8 bases. The V gene end was trimmed by 1 base and the J gene end by 5 bases; junction bases not matched to a gene: 1. The V gene's germline CDR1 is SEHNR and CDR2 FQNEAQ (reference sequence). The CDR3 extends over 13 amino acids. CDR3 residues: CASSLDSGDEQYF. The DNA of the CDR3 is TGTGCCAGCAGCTTAGATAGCGGGGACGAGCAGTACTTC.

This clone occurred once. A read error may produce the germline difference seen at one junction end. This chain connects TRBV7-7 to TRBJ2-1, with 8 bases aligning to TRBD1. Germline V lookup: CDR1 SSHAT, CDR2 FNYEAQ (reference sequence). CDR3 length: 16 amino acids. The CDR3 DNA sequence: TGTGCTAGCAGCTTAGGGGGACAGGCCCCATACAATGAGCAGTTCTTC. It encodes CASSLGGQAPYNEQFF.

The V and J genes are TRBV11-2 and TRBJ1-4, with 10 nucleotides matching TRBD1. The J segment lost 7 bases and the V segment lost 5 bases, leaving 4 bases of the junction unmatched. Germline loops: CDR1 SGHAT, CDR2 FQNNGV. The CDR3 totals 14 residues. The CDR3 is CASSPGQGREKLFF. CDR3 DNA: TGTGCCAGCAGCCCGGGACAGGGGCGTGAAAAACTGTTTTTT.